This T cell receptor (beta chain) was identified in a study of blood T cell repertoires in COVID-19 (dated by TCRdb to 2020 to 2021). The study in broad terms: The collaborator samples originated in the United States, Italy and Spain and spanned the acute and convalescent phases of COVID-19. The prospective study material was composed of cDNA or gDNA derived from T cells, B-cell-depleted T cells, or PBMCs. The dataset comprised deeply sampled blood TCRbeta repertoires from subjects exposed to, actively infected with, or recovered from COVID-19. The repertoires were released in a freely available public database intended as a resource for research on the immune response to SARS-CoV-2. The samples were drawn from the first 160 participants of the ongoing ImmuneRACE study and from some 1,300 subjects provided by 6 global collaborators. Nearly every sample came with metadata listing a de-identified subject ID, COVID-19 status, age in years and sex. HLA class I and class II types, where available, came from metadata supplied by the sample provider rather than from assay-based typing. On the study overall, not on this receptor specifically: Clinical and demographic metadata were provided uncurated, with the amount varying by source and participant.

The immunoSEQ Assay, a bias-controlled multiplex PCR, was used to amplify TCRbeta CDR3 regions from genomic DNA. The study's own analysis went as follows. The number of nucleated cells in each sample was estimated from the amplification of reference gene primers within the assay. Sequence reads were collapsed and filtered to measure the absolute abundance of every unique TCRbeta CDR3 rearrangement. Productive Simpson clonality was computed per sample as the square root of Simpson's diversity index over productive rearrangements. TCRdb limited this immuneACCESS table to in-frame rearrangements with V and J called. A share of clones is missing; checked studies link under half to unresolved V genes, and the rest is unexplained. V, J and clone size are taken as reported in that table, and D and trimming were inferred from the DNA itself. The sample table lists about 59,000 clones, 90% to 95% of them with a count of one. 8.6% of the sample goes to the ten largest clones.

Cut back by 0 bases and 3 bases, the V and J ends lie 12 bases apart. Including cysteine and phenylalanine, the CDR3 has 16 amino acids. Of the read, only the CDR3 DNA is kept; its 48 bases are in frame from base 1. Looking up the germline V gene (reference sequence) yields CDR1 LGHDT and CDR2 YNNKEL. Whole blood was collected in K2EDTA tubes by collaborating institutions according to the institutions' own protocols. For TCRbeta analysis, collaborators shipped samples as frozen whole blood, isolated PBMCs, or DNA extracted from either of those sample types. In regard to this clone: Its antigen remains undetermined. Nothing much larger sits one base from this clone, and base qualities are not available.

Sequences were obtained from peripheral blood. This clonotype was sampled from a human donor in a cohort sampled during active COVID-19. The chain uses TRBV3-1 (or the pseudogene TRBV3-2) and TRBJ2-1; the D region possibly corresponds to TRBD2 (5 bases align). Here is the DNA: TGTGCCAGCAGCCAAGATCGGGGAAACGTCTACAATGAGCAGTTCTTC. The resulting protein is CASSQDRGNVYNEQFF.